These 13 T cell receptor beta chains originate from one sample sequenced in a study of OX40 agonist ivuxolimab in advanced cancers. TCRdb keeps only in-frame clones here, not all; method: immunoSEQ multiplex PCR. This table has approximately 15,000 clones, 80% to 95% appearing once. The starting material was CD4+ or CD8+ T cells sorted from blood, obtained in a trial of the OX40 agonist ivuxolimab. All receptors come from an adult with an advanced solid tumor such as melanoma, head and neck, liver or kidney cancer.

The chain has TRBV7-6 and TRBJ2-1; possible D gene TRBD2, 6 bases. Trimming removed 4 bases from V and 10 bases from J, with 11 bases in between. CDR1 and CDR2 (germline): SGHVS, FNYEAQ. This CDR3 comprises 12 residues. The CDR3 sequence is CASSYGGGEQFF. Here the CDR3 DNA reads TGTGCCAGCAGCTATGGGGGAGGCGAGCAGTTCTTC.

The V and J genes are TRBV9 and TRBJ2-5, with 9 bases identical to TRBD2. The CDR3 is 15 amino acids. Germline lookup yields CDR1 SGDLS and CDR2 YYNGEE. The V and J ends lost 4 bases and 4 bases, in that order; junction bases with no gene match: 8. As DNA, the CDR3 is TGTGCCAGCAGCCTTATAGCGGGGGTGTCAGAGACCCAGTACTTC. Encoded protein: CASSLIAGVSETQYF.

The rearrangement joins TRBV19 to TRBJ1-2, with 7 bases identical to TRBD1. Germline CDR1 is LNHDA and CDR2 is SQIVND (reference sequence). The J segment lost 5 bases and the V segment lost 3 bases, leaving 12 bases of the junction unmatched. The CDR3 length is 16 residues. The chain's CDR3 is CASSIFQGDPLYGYTF. CDR3 DNA: TGTGCCAGTAGTATTTTCCAGGGGGATCCCCTTTATGGCTACACCTTC.

The chain couples TRBV28 to TRBJ2-7; no clear D. The ends were cut back, 6 bases at V and 4 bases at J, with 13 bases in the middle. Germline CDR1 reads MDHEN; CDR2 reads SYDVKM. The CDR3 contains 13 residues. In nucleotides, the CDR3 is TGTGCCAGCAGATCTCTATCAAAGTACGAGCAGTACTTC. Protein sequence: CASRSLSKYEQYF.

The genes are TRBV7-7 and TRBJ2-1; possible D gene TRBD1, 5 bases. The germline CDR1 and CDR2 sequences are SSHAT and FNYEAQ (reference sequence). The CDR3 consists of 13 residues. CDR3 nucleotide sequence: TGTGCTAGCTACCCCCAAGGGGTGAATGAGCAGTTCTTC. Residues: CASYPQGVNEQFF. Variable domain in full (rest from reference TRBV7-7 and TRBJ2-1): GAGVSQSPRYKVTKRGQDVTLRCDPISSHATLYWYQQALGQGPEFLTYFNYEAQPDKSGLPSDRFSAERPEGSISTLTIQRTEQRDSAMYRCASYPQGVNEQFFGPGTRLTVL.

V usage is TRBV9 and J usage is TRBJ2-7; 8 nucleotides line up with TRBD1. Germline lookup yields CDR1 SGDLS and CDR2 YYNGEE. The CDR3 spans 14 residues. V shed 3 bases and J 4 bases; nucleotides not matched to a gene: 6. The CDR3 region is CASSARDRSYEQYF. For the CDR3, the DNA is TGTGCCAGCAGCGCCCGGGACAGGTCGTACGAGCAGTACTTC.

The chain carries TRBV6-1 and TRBJ2-3; weak D call: TRBD2 (5 bases). CDR1 and CDR2 from the germline V gene are MNHNS and SASEGT. There are 13 residues in the CDR3. Between the trimmed V and J ends, which lost 11 bases and 2 bases, there was a span of 14 bases. The CDR3 loop is CAAAGSLTDTQYF. The CDR3 DNA reads TGTGCCGCCGCGGGTAGCCTCACAGATACGCAGTATTTT.

The chain recombines TRBV6-1 with TRBJ1-1, with TRBD1 matching over 7 bases. Per the germline V gene, CDR1 is MNHNS and CDR2 is SASEGT. V trimming: 2 bases; J trimming: 0 bases; junction bases outside the gene matches: 9. The CDR3 spans 17 residues. The CDR3, as DNA: TGTGCCAGCAGTGAACTAGGGGGCCTCCCTTTGAACACTGAAGCTTTCTTT. The encoded protein is CASSELGGLPLNTEAFF.

V is TRBV11-2 and J is TRBJ2-5; possibly TRBD1 or TRBD2 for D (5 bases each). V lost 2 bases and J lost 3, with 10 bases in between. Germline V lookup: CDR1 SGHAT, CDR2 FQNNGV. The CDR3 consists of 14 residues. The CDR3 loop is CASSLPGTKETQYF. The CDR3 DNA follows: TGTGCCAGCAGCTTACCAGGGACCAAAGAGACCCAGTACTTC.

The chain links TRBV5-4 to TRBJ2-7; the D is unclear. This CDR3 spans 15 amino acids. Germline assignment: CDR1 SGHNT and CDR2 YYREEE (reference sequence). Trimming shortened V by 3 bases and J by 0 bases, and 13 bases separated the two germline ends. CDR3 bases: TGTGCCAGCAGCTCCCCAGCGAGGAGCTCCTACGAGCAGTACTTC. Its translation: CASSSPARSSYEQYF.

The chain couples TRBV15 to TRBJ2-1, with 11 positions matching TRBD2. From germline, CDR1 is LNHNV and CDR2 YYDKDF (reference sequence). The V segment lost 3 bases and the J segment 3 bases; nucleotides outside the gene matches: 4. The CDR3 is 16 amino acids. The CDR3 loop reads CATSRGLAESYNEQFF. Written as DNA, the CDR3 is TGTGCCACCAGCAGGGGACTAGCGGAAAGCTACAATGAGCAGTTCTTC.

The J gene is TRBJ1-2, the V gene TRBV5-6; 9 nucleotides line up with TRBD1. V lost 2 bases to trimming and J lost 5 bases; unmatched junction nucleotides: 7. CDR3 length equals 15 residues. CDR1 is SGHDT and CDR2 is YYEEEE in the germline V gene. CDR3 sequence reads: CASSFSGTGTYGYTF. The DNA of the CDR3 is TGTGCCAGCAGCTTCTCCGGGACAGGGACTTATGGCTACACCTTC.

V is TRBV7-9 and J is TRBJ2-3; no clear D. The CDR3 loop spans 12 amino acids. The germline gives CDR1 SEHNR, CDR2 FQNEAQ (reference sequence). V lost 4 bases and J 6 bases, leaving 8 bases between the germline ends. CDR3 sequence reads: CASSSTWDTQYF. CDR3 bases: TGTGCCAGCAGCTCCACGTGGGATACGCAGTATTTT.